Presented here are 2 T cell receptor beta chains from one specimen sequenced in a study of Ad26.COV2.S vaccination and SARS-CoV-2 variants (dated by TCRdb to about 2021). Libraries were built with the immunoSEQ multiplex PCR assay. The table was pulled from immuneACCESS by TCRdb, which kept in-frame rearrangements only. Such tables lose some clones; where checked, under half of the loss comes from unresolved V genes, and the rest has no known cause. This sample has 300,000 to 350,000 clones in its table, and 85% of those were observed once. The ten largest clones add up to about 2.1% of the sample. In light of the paper, this sample's treatment or condition label describes: 15 to 20 received Ad26.COV2.S at low or high dose, single or two shots; 5 received placebo; per-sample allocation not given. Repertoires of vaccine and placebo recipients were sequenced from samples taken on day 63 after the first injection.

The input for sequencing was peripheral blood, taken in a trial of Ad26.COV2.S vaccine versus placebo. All receptors derive from a person aged 18-60 years who received the Ad26.COV2.S COVID-19 vaccine or a placebo.

This clone showed up just a few times. This chain joins TRBV29-1 and TRBJ2-3, with TRBD2 matching 7 bases. V lost 1 base to trimming and J lost 2 bases; unmatched junction nucleotides: 6. Germline CDR1 is SQVTM and CDR2 is ANQGSEA. This CDR3 has 15 residues. The CDR3 is CSVEGASGYTDTQYF. The CDR3 nucleotides are TGCAGCGTTGAAGGGGCTAGCGGATACACAGATACGCAGTATTTT.

The chain recombines TRBV6-5 with TRBJ2-1; TRBD1 aligns across 7 bases. Germline V gene data show CDR1 as MNHEY and CDR2 as SVGAGI. This CDR3 spans 15 amino acids. The J segment lost 5 bases and the V segment lost 0 bases, leaving 4 bases of the junction unmatched. The DNA for the CDR3 is TGTGCCAGCAGTTACTCGCCGGGACAGCACAATGAGCAGTTCTTC. Amino acid sequence: CASSYSPGQHNEQFF.